A single sample gave rise to the 18 T cell receptor beta chains below, sequenced in a study of T cell responses to AZD1222 COVID-19 vaccine. Method: immunoSEQ multiplex PCR; TCRdb's copy keeps in-frame clones and lacks some. The table includes fewer than 150,000 clones, roughly 88% detected once. This specimen consisted of peripheral blood, obtained 28 days after the second AZD1222 dose. Receptor source: an adult who received the AZD1222 COVID-19 vaccine.

Concerning this clone: This specimen includes other DNA sequences encoding the same CDR3. The chain has TRBV7-9 and TRBJ2-5; 8 bases are a match to TRBD2. The V gene end was trimmed by 2 bases and the J gene end by 3 bases; junction bases not matched to a gene: 2. Germline CDR1 SEHNR, CDR2 FQNEAQ (reference sequence). This CDR3 comprises 14 residues. The CDR3 nucleotides read TGTGCCAGCAGCTTACGAGCGGGGGAAGAGACCCAGTACTTC. Residues: CASSLRAGEETQYF. The whole variable domain, filled in from reference TRBV7-9 and TRBJ2-5, reads DTGVSQNPRHKITKRGQNVTFRCDPISEHNRLYWYRQTLGQGPEFLTYFQNEAQLEKSRLLSDRFSAERPKGSFSTLEIQRTEQGDSAMYLCASSLRAGEETQYFGPGTRLLVL.

V gene TRBV27 combines with J gene TRBJ1-1, with a weak D call TRBD1 (5 bases). The CDR3 is made up of 14 amino acids. Germline V gives CDR1 MNHEY, CDR2 SMNVEV (reference sequence). V shed 4 bases and J shed 7 bases, with 16 bases lying between them. The CDR3 DNA sequence: TGTGCCAGCAGTTCAAGGGGCCCCTGGGGTGAAGCTTTCTTT. It translates to CASSSRGPWGEAFF.

The chain couples TRBV5-1 to TRBJ2-2; 11 bases agree with TRBD1. This CDR3 region has 14 residues. Germline V gene data show CDR1 as SGHRS and CDR2 as YFSETQ. The trim removed 4 bases at V and 6 bases at J, leaving 2 bases unmatched. This CDR3 reads CASSPGQGAGELFF. CDR3 coding DNA: TGCGCCAGCAGCCCGGGACAGGGGGCCGGGGAGCTGTTTTTT. Drawing the rest from reference TRBV5-1 and TRBJ2-2, the complete variable domain is KAGVTQTPRYLIKTRGQQVTLSCSPISGHRSVSWYQQTPGQGLQFLFEYFSETQRNKGNFPGRFSGRQFSNSRSEMNVSTLELGDSALYLCASSPGQGAGELFFGEGSRLTVL.

The CDR3 region has the DNA TGTGCCAGCAGCCTCGCTGGACGGTCCAATGAGCAGTTCTTC. It specifies CASSLAGRSNEQFF. This chain joins TRBV7-9 and TRBJ2-1; D ambiguous. V was pared by 5 bases and J by 6 bases, with 14 bases between. The CDR3 covers 14 residues. The germline gives CDR1 SEHNR, CDR2 FQNEAQ (reference sequence).

The rearrangement joins TRBV5-1 to TRBJ2-1, with TRBD2 identical over 11 bases. The CDR3 is made up of 15 amino acids. Trimming removed 8 bases from V and 9 bases from J; junction bases left unmatched: 13. CDR1 is SGHRS and CDR2 is YFSETQ in the germline V gene. The CDR3 sequence is CASTDVLAGGGEQFF. CDR3 nucleotide sequence: TGCGCCAGTACAGACGTTCTAGCGGGGGGCGGTGAGCAGTTCTTC.

The chain employs TRBV5-1 and TRBJ1-4, with D unclear. The V end lost 1 base, the J end lost 8 bases, and 12 bases lay between the germline ends. CDR3 length: 14 residues. Looked up from germline, CDR1 is SGHRS and CDR2 is YFSETQ. The CDR3 sequence: CASSLIRPTEKLFF. The CDR3 DNA reads as TGCGCCAGCAGCTTGATCAGGCCCACCGAAAAACTGTTTTTT.

J is TRBJ2-7 and V is TRBV5-6, with D perhaps matching TRBD1 or TRBD2 (5 bases each). Germline-derived CDR1 and CDR2 are SGHDT and YYEEEE. The CDR3 contains 15 residues. V lost 2 bases to trimming and J lost 2 bases, with 14 bases between them. The CDR3 bases are TGTGCCAGCAGCTTCGCAGGGAGTAAGGCCTACGAGCAGTACTTC. It translates to CASSFAGSKAYEQYF.

This clone has only one observation. This rearrangement joins TRBV7-9 to TRBJ2-7; TRBD1 matches at 8 bases. The junction had 6 bases not matched to a gene; V was cut back by 5 bases and J by 6 bases. This CDR3 is 13 amino acids long. The germline CDR1 and CDR2 sequences are SEHNR and FQNEAQ (reference sequence). CDR3 bases: TGTGCCAGCAGCGAAAGAGGGACAGGCGAGCAGTACTTC. It specifies CASSERGTGEQYF.

This clone showed up just a few times. The rearrangement joins TRBV4-2 to TRBJ2-3; D may be TRBD2 (7 bases). Germline lookup yields CDR1 LGHNA and CDR2 YNFKEQ. This CDR3 is built from 17 residues. V was cut by 4 bases and J by 6 bases, with 23 bases left in between. CDR3 region: CASSLSPEGGPSDTQYF. In nucleotides, the CDR3 is TGTGCCAGCAGCCTCTCACCGGAGGGGGGGCCCTCGGATACGCAGTATTTT.

The chain recombines TRBV7-2 with TRBJ2-7; 7 nucleotides agree with TRBD1. V was pared by 3 bases and J by 2 bases, with 7 bases of the junction left unmatched. Germline V gene lookup returns CDR1 SGHTA and CDR2 FQGNSA. The CDR3 runs to 15 residues. The CDR3 loop is CASSLGRQGPYEQYF. The CDR3, as DNA: TGTGCCAGCAGCTTGGGACGACAGGGACCCTACGAGCAGTACTTC.

The chain has TRBV18 and TRBJ1-5, with 9 positions matching TRBD1. From germline, CDR1 is KGHSH and CDR2 LQKENI. CDR3 size: 16 residues. The trim removed 6 bases at V and 1 base at J, leaving 7 bases unmatched. The CDR3 DNA sequence: TGTGCCAGCTCGGTGACCGGGACAGGGAGCAATCAGCCCCAGCATTTT. This translates into CASSVTGTGSNQPQHF.

This chain links TRBV7-2 with TRBJ1-3, with D tentatively TRBD1 (6 bases). This CDR3 region has 15 residues. Germline loops: CDR1 SGHTA, CDR2 FQGNSA. V was cut by 8 bases and J by 1 base, with 15 bases left in between. The CDR3 DNA reads as TGTGCCAGCGGCCAGGGGAGGGATTCTGGAAACACCATATATTTT. Its protein is CASGQGRDSGNTIYF. The full variable domain, its missing parts supplied by reference TRBV7-2 and TRBJ1-3, is GAGVSQSPSNKVTEKGKDVELRCDPISGHTALYWYRQSLGQGLEFLIYFQGNSAPDKSGLPSDRFSAERTGGSVSTLTIQRTQQEDSAVYLCASGQGRDSGNTIYFGEGSWLTVV.

The V gene is TRBV15, the J gene TRBJ1-4; unclear D gene. Germline V gene data show CDR1 as LNHNV and CDR2 as YYDKDF (reference sequence). Trimming took off 0 bases at V and 8 bases at J, with 13 bases between the two ends. CDR3 size: 15 residues. CDR3 in DNA: TGTGCCACCAGCAGAGACGCCGCCCGTGGGGAAAAACTGTTTTTT. Amino acids: CATSRDAARGEKLFF.

V and J are TRBV19 and TRBJ1-2; 7 bases match TRBD1. The J segment lost 9 bases and the V segment lost 5 bases, leaving 9 bases of the junction unmatched. Per germline, CDR1 LNHDA and CDR2 SQIVND (reference sequence). This CDR3 contains 13 residues. Here the CDR3 reads CASSETGPWSYTF. The CDR3 DNA follows: TGTGCCAGTAGTGAGACAGGGCCATGGAGCTACACCTTC.

This chain links TRBV28 with TRBJ1-5; TRBD1 matches at 7 bases. V shed 6 bases, J shed 1 base, and the junction held 9 bases outside the gene matches. The CDR3 covers 16 residues. Germline V lookup: CDR1 MDHEN, CDR2 SYDVKM. As DNA, the CDR3 is TGTGCCAGCAGACGAAGACAGGGATCAAGCAATCAGCCCCAGCATTTT. This encodes CASRRRQGSSNQPQHF.

This sequence joins TRBV20-1 and TRBJ1-1, with D possibly TRBD1 on 6 matching bases. CDR3 length equals 11 residues. CDR1 and CDR2 (germline): DFQATT, SNEGSKA (reference sequence). The CDR3 DNA follows: TGCAGGGGGGGCTTGGACACTGAAGCTTTCTTT. This translates into CRGGLDTEAFF.

This clone was recorded once. V gene TRBV4-3 combines with J gene TRBJ2-3; 7 nucleotides line up with TRBD1. The germline V gene has CDR1 LGHNA and CDR2 YSLEER. V gave up 4 bases and J gave up 5 bases; unmatched junction bases: 6. This CDR3 comprises 14 residues. The CDR3 sequence is CASSRDSRGDTQYF. The CDR3 DNA reads TGCGCCAGCAGCCGGGACAGTCGGGGAGATACGCAGTATTTT.

This chain links TRBV2 with TRBJ2-3, with a weak D call TRBD1 (5 bases). Germline V gene sequence: CDR1 SNHLY, CDR2 FYNNEI. CDR3 length: 12 amino acids. Trimming cost V 6 bases and J 5 bases, with 9 bases left between them. This chain's CDR3 is CASRGQGDTQYF. Written as DNA, the CDR3 is TGTGCCAGCAGGGGGCAGGGAGATACGCAGTATTTT. The full variable domain, with the rest looked up from reference TRBV2 and TRBJ2-3, is EPEVTQTPSHQVTQMGQEVILRCVPISNHLYFYWYRQILGQKVEFLVSFYNNEISEKSEIFDDQFSVERPDGSNFTLKIRSTKLEDSAMYFCASRGQGDTQYFGPGTRLTVL.